A single sample is the source of the 14 T cell receptor beta chains below, sequenced in a study of OX40 agonist ivuxolimab in advanced cancers. Clones were read by immunoSEQ multiplex PCR, and TCRdb kept only the in-frame ones, dropping some. The sample holds 15,000 to 25,000 clones, less than 90% seen once. The input for sequencing was CD4+ or CD8+ T cells sorted from blood, taken in a trial of the OX40 agonist ivuxolimab. All receptors come from an adult with an advanced solid tumor such as melanoma, head and neck, liver or kidney cancer.

In its sample, this clone ranks as large. The chain recombines TRBV27 with TRBJ2-7; 8 bases are shared with TRBD1. Looked up from germline, CDR1 is MNHEY and CDR2 is SMNVEV (reference sequence). The trim removed 6 bases at V and 3 bases at J, leaving 7 bases unmatched. The CDR3 runs 14 residues. DNA of the CDR3: TGTGCCAGCAGCCGACAGGGGTACCACTACGAGCAGTACTTC. Its translation: CASSRQGYHYEQYF.

CDR3 sequence: CASSESGRPAHNEQFF. The DNA for the CDR3 is TGTGCCAGCAGCGAAAGCGGGAGGCCGGCTCACAATGAGCAGTTCTTC. The chain carries TRBV9 and TRBJ2-1, with 9 nucleotides matching TRBD2. V lost 3 bases to trimming and J lost 5 bases; unmatched junction nucleotides: 9. The CDR3 extends over 16 amino acids. Germline CDR1 SGDLS, CDR2 YYNGEE.

This chain connects TRBV19 to TRBJ2-3; 10 positions match TRBD2. The germline V gene has CDR1 LNHDA and CDR2 SQIVND (reference sequence). The CDR3 is 15 residues long. V shed 5 bases, J shed 5 bases, and the junction held 7 bases outside the gene matches. The CDR3 DNA reads TGTGCCAGTAGTTTTTCTAGCGGGAGTTTAGATACGCAGTATTTT. Residues: CASSFSSGSLDTQYF.

The rearrangement joins TRBV6-5 to TRBJ2-1; D is unresolved. V was trimmed by 7 bases and J by 3 bases, leaving 13 bases between them. The CDR3 runs 14 residues. CDR1 is MNHEY, CDR2 SVGAGI, per germline. The DNA for the CDR3 is TGTGCCAGCACCCCATGGGGAAACTACAATGAGCAGTTCTTC. Amino acids: CASTPWGNYNEQFF.

This clone was picked up one time. V usage is TRBV4-3 and J usage is TRBJ2-3; tentative D call: TRBD2 (5 bases). The CDR3 totals 18 residues. The germline CDR1 and CDR2 sequences are LGHNA and YSLEER. Trimming took off 0 bases at V and 2 bases at J, with 18 bases between the two ends. CDR3 in DNA: TGCGCCAGCAGCCAAGATTCCTTTACTAGAGTCTTCACAGATACGCAGTATTTT. Amino acids: CASSQDSFTRVFTDTQYF.

CDR3 loop: CASSLRGNEQFF. The CDR3 DNA reads as TGTGCCAGCAGCTTAAGGGGCAATGAGCAGTTCTTC. This rearrangement joins TRBV7-3 to TRBJ2-1; D ambiguous. Germline loops: CDR1 SGHTA, CDR2 FQGTGA. The CDR3 runs to 12 residues. The germline V and J ends were trimmed by 1 base and 6 bases, with 4 bases remaining between them.

V gene TRBV28 combines with J gene TRBJ1-5; D gene uncertain. V gave up 1 base and J gave up 4 bases, with 14 bases separating them. The CDR3 totals 16 residues. CDR1 and CDR2 from the germline V gene are MDHEN and SYDVKM. CDR3 sequence: CASSLLGMAGNQPQHF. The CDR3 DNA reads as TGTGCCAGCAGTTTATTGGGTATGGCCGGAAATCAGCCCCAGCATTTT.

The chain joins TRBV9 to TRBJ2-1; TRBD2 agrees at 8 bases. Germline V gene data show CDR1 as SGDLS and CDR2 as YYNGEE. V lost 0 bases to trimming and J lost 0 bases; unmatched junction nucleotides: 5. The CDR3 runs 17 residues. CDR3 DNA sequence: TGTGCCAGCAGCGTAGACTTAGCGGGATTCTCCTACAATGAGCAGTTCTTC. Its protein is CASSVDLAGFSYNEQFF.

This sequence joins TRBV4-3 and TRBJ2-1, with TRBD2 identical over 10 bases. Trimming at V came to 4 bases and at J to 2 bases, leaving 5 bases not matched to a gene. CDR1 and CDR2 from the germline V gene are LGHNA and YSLEER. The CDR3 has 16 residues. The CDR3 loop is CASSRRTSGAYNEQFF. Here the CDR3 DNA reads TGCGCCAGCAGCCGCAGGACTAGCGGTGCCTACAATGAGCAGTTCTTC.

The rearrangement links TRBV4-3 to TRBJ2-3; weak D call: TRBD2 (5 bases). Germline CDR1 is LGHNA and CDR2 is YSLEER. This CDR3 has 13 residues. Deletions cut 4 bases from V and 3 bases from J, with 8 bases between. The CDR3 region is CASSPWRTDTQYF. DNA for the CDR3: TGCGCCAGCAGCCCCTGGAGGACAGATACGCAGTATTTT.

The chain joins TRBV7-9 to TRBJ2-1, with 13 bases aligning to TRBD2. CDR1 is SEHNR, CDR2 FQNEAQ, per germline (reference sequence). The CDR3 has 16 amino acids. Trimming cost V 4 bases and J 10 bases; bases outside gene matches: 10. The DNA for the CDR3 is TGTGCCAGCAGCTCGCCGGGACTAGCGGGAAAGGGCGAGCAGTTCTTC. The encoded protein is CASSSPGLAGKGEQFF.

The DNA for the CDR3 is TGTGCCAGTAGTAGGACTAGCGGGAGTTTGGATACGCAGTATTTT. It translates to CASSRTSGSLDTQYF. The chain joins TRBV19 to TRBJ2-3; 13 nucleotides agree with TRBD2. V dropped 4 bases and J dropped 6; count of bases not matched to a gene: 4. The CDR3 is made up of 15 amino acids. The germline V gene has CDR1 LNHDA and CDR2 SQIVND (reference sequence).

The chain has TRBV4-1 and TRBJ2-7, with TRBD2 matching 9 bases. There are 16 residues in the CDR3. Germline CDR1 and CDR2: MGHRA and YSYEKL. Unmatched junction bases numbered 8, after V lost 1 base and J lost 4 bases. The CDR3 sequence is CASSQVLAGAGYEQYF. CDR3 nucleotides: TGCGCCAGCAGCCAAGTCTTAGCGGGAGCAGGTTACGAGCAGTACTTC.

The J gene is TRBJ2-2, the V gene TRBV28; TRBD2 matches at 9 bases. V shed 3 bases and J 1 base; nucleotides not matched to a gene: 6. Per germline, CDR1 MDHEN and CDR2 SYDVKM. This CDR3 is 17 amino acids long. The CDR3, as DNA: TGTGCCAGCAGTTTCCCGCAACTAGCGGGGAACACCGGGGAGCTGTTTTTT. Translated, it gives CASSFPQLAGNTGELFF.